These 27 T cell receptor beta chains came from one sample sequenced in a study of blood T cell repertoires in COVID-19. Here immunoSEQ multiplex PCR was the method, and the copy in TCRdb shows in-frame clones only, minus some. Of 150,000 to 200,000 clones in the sample, approximately 86% were seen once. The material sequenced was peripheral blood. These receptors all come from a woman at least 80 years old in a cohort sampled during active or convalescent COVID-19.

The gene calls are TRBV11-3 and TRBJ1-1; 7 nucleotides align to TRBD1. V trimming: 5 bases; J trimming: 7 bases; junction bases outside the gene matches: 19. Germline assignment: CDR1 SGHNT and CDR2 YENEEA. This CDR3 is 17 amino acids long. The CDR3 nucleotides read TGTGCCAGCAGCGAATACAGGGGCCGCTCCCAGGCGGGTGAAGCTTTCTTT. This sequence encodes CASSEYRGRSQAGEAFF.

This chain uses TRBV7-9 with TRBJ2-1; 8 bases agree with TRBD1. The CDR3 contains 14 residues. In germline, CDR1 is SEHNR, CDR2 FQNEAQ (reference sequence). V lost 7 bases and J lost 9; bases outside the gene matches: 11. The CDR3, as DNA: TGTGCCAGCACCCTTAGTCCAGGGGGCAGTGAGCAGTTCTTC. Translating it yields CASTLSPGGSEQFF.

The rearrangement uses TRBV11-2 and TRBJ1-2; no clear D gene. V was pared by 5 bases and J by 4 bases, with 8 bases between. The CDR3 spans 12 residues. Per germline, CDR1 SGHAT and CDR2 FQNNGV. Written as DNA, the CDR3 is TGTGCCAGCAGCCTTACGGGCTATGGCTACACCTTC. It specifies CASSLTGYGYTF.

In DNA, the CDR3 is TGTGCCATCATGGACAGGGTTAACTATGAGCAGTTCTTC. Translated, it gives CAIMDRVNYEQFF. The rearrangement joins TRBV24-1 to TRBJ2-1; 8 bases agree with TRBD1. The germline V gene has CDR1 KGHDR and CDR2 SFDVKD. This CDR3 region has 13 residues. Trimming removed 11 bases from V and 8 bases from J; junction bases left unmatched: 10.

The count of this clone is one. The chain joins TRBV27 to TRBJ1-2; TRBD1 might be the D (5 bases). Trimming pared 4 bases from V and 5 bases from J, leaving 8 bases between. Germline V lookup: CDR1 MNHEY, CDR2 SMNVEV (reference sequence). The CDR3 length is 12 residues. CDR3 sequence (DNA): TGTGCCAGCAGTTCCCGGGGGTATGGCTACACCTTC. The encoded protein is CASSSRGYGYTF.

V usage is TRBV27 and J usage is TRBJ1-4; 9 nucleotides line up with TRBD1. V lost 3 bases and J lost 5; bases outside the gene matches: 22. Germline V gene sequence: CDR1 MNHEY, CDR2 SMNVEV (reference sequence). The CDR3 sequence is 21 residues long. CDR3 region: CASSLSSLRDRVTGRNEKLFF. DNA for the CDR3: TGTGCCAGCAGTTTGTCCTCCCTCCGGGACAGGGTAACGGGTAGAAATGAAAAACTGTTTTTT.

V and J are TRBV28 and TRBJ2-6; 7 bases match TRBD1. Germline CDR1 MDHEN, CDR2 SYDVKM. This CDR3 contains 18 residues. The V segment lost 4 bases and the J segment 0 bases; nucleotides outside the gene matches: 9. CDR3 DNA sequence: TGTGCCAGCAGTTCCAGACAGGGTCTCAGCTCTGGGGCCAACGTCCTGACTTTC. This sequence encodes CASSSRQGLSSGANVLTF.

V is TRBV2 and J is TRBJ1-1; weak D call: TRBD1 (5 bases). V lost 7 bases, J lost 0 bases, and 12 bases lay in between. This CDR3 is 14 amino acids long. Germline loops: CDR1 SNHLY, CDR2 FYNNEI. CDR3 loop: CASNQGRMNTEAFF. The CDR3 DNA reads TGTGCCAGCAATCAGGGAAGAATGAACACTGAAGCTTTCTTT.

This rearrangement joins TRBV4-2 to TRBJ2-3, with D uncertain. This CDR3 has 15 amino acids. Trimming pared 0 bases from V and 2 bases from J, leaving 9 bases between. The germline CDR1 and CDR2 sequences are LGHNA and YNFKEQ. DNA for the CDR3: TGTGCCAGCAGCCAAGAAAAGCTAGTCACAGATACGCAGTATTTT. This gives the protein CASSQEKLVTDTQYF.

CDR3 sequence: CASSFRGANSGNTIYF. The CDR3, as DNA: TGTGCCAGCAGTTTCAGGGGGGCTAACTCTGGAAACACCATATATTTT. This chain connects TRBV27 to TRBJ1-3; TRBD1 aligns across 7 bases. Germline V gene lookup returns CDR1 MNHEY and CDR2 SMNVEV (reference sequence). V lost 3 bases to trimming and J lost 0 bases; unmatched junction nucleotides: 5. This CDR3 comprises 16 residues.

The CDR3 spells CASSSRSWDKMPNTIYF. CDR3 bases: TGTGCCAGCAGTTCCCGTTCGTGGGACAAAATGCCAAACACCATATATTTT. This chain connects TRBV28 to TRBJ1-3; D is perhaps TRBD1 (6 bases). The CDR3 totals 17 residues. Per germline, CDR1 MDHEN and CDR2 SYDVKM. V shed 4 bases and J shed 6 bases, with 22 bases lying between them. Full variable domain (remainder filled in from reference TRBV28 and TRBJ1-3): DVKVTQSSRYLVKRTGEKVFLECVQDMDHENMFWYRQDPGLGLRLIYFSYDVKMKEKGDIPEGYSVSREKKERFSLILESASTNQTSMYLCASSSRSWDKMPNTIYFGEGSWLTVV.

This sequence joins TRBV10-1 and TRBJ2-1; 13 bases are a match to TRBD2. CDR1 is WNHNN and CDR2 is SYGVQD in the germline V gene (reference sequence). V was pared by 8 bases and J by 1 base, with 11 bases of the junction left unmatched. There are 18 residues in the CDR3. This chain's CDR3 is CASVPGLAGPYSYNEQFF. For the CDR3, the DNA is TGCGCCAGCGTCCCGGGACTAGCGGGACCATATTCCTACAATGAGCAGTTCTTC.

This chain uses TRBV15 with TRBJ1-4; no clear D gene. Germline loops: CDR1 LNHNV, CDR2 YYDKDF (reference sequence). The CDR3 extends over 15 amino acids. V lost 8 bases, J lost 0 bases, and 13 bases lay in between. The CDR3 here is CATAPELSTNEKLFF. The CDR3 region has the DNA TGTGCCACCGCTCCGGAGCTTTCAACTAATGAAAAACTGTTTTTT.

The chain carries TRBV27 and TRBJ1-1; D is possibly TRBD1 (5 bases). The V gene's germline CDR1 is MNHEY and CDR2 SMNVEV (reference sequence). The CDR3 sequence is 17 residues long. Trimming cost V 1 base and J 5 bases, with 20 bases left between them. CDR3 in DNA: TGTGCCAGCAGTTTATTTTTTAGGCGGGGCAGAGGGACTGAAGCTTTCTTT. Its translation: CASSLFFRRGRGTEAFF.

V gene TRBV10-3 combines with J gene TRBJ1-1; a weak D match, TRBD1 (6 bases). The CDR3 covers 12 residues. Germline loops: CDR1 ENHRY, CDR2 SYGVKD. V was shortened by 10 bases and J by 0 bases, with 9 bases between the two germline ends. The CDR3 region has the DNA TGTGCCACAGGACAGATGAACACTGAAGCTTTCTTT. Translated: CATGQMNTEAFF.

V is TRBV27 and J is TRBJ2-3; TRBD2 aligns across 7 bases. J was trimmed by 1 base and V by 4 bases; bases with no gene match: 8. CDR1 and CDR2 from the germline V gene are MNHEY and SMNVEV (reference sequence). This CDR3 region has 16 residues. The CDR3 DNA reads as TGTGCCAGCAGTTCCCCCAGCGGGGCCGGCACAGATACGCAGTATTTT. Its protein is CASSSPSGAGTDTQYF.

In this sample, this clone turned up a few times. This rearrangement joins TRBV5-4 to TRBJ1-5, with 8 bases that match TRBD1. This CDR3 has 17 amino acids. Germline V CDR1 and CDR2: SGHNT, YYREEE (reference sequence). Trimming cost V 3 bases and J 7 bases; bases outside gene matches: 15. The CDR3 reads CASSSSPGTGGEQPQHF. The CDR3 nucleotides read TGTGCCAGCAGCTCCTCTCCCGGGACAGGAGGGGAGCAGCCCCAGCATTTT.

The gene calls are TRBV21-1 and TRBJ1-1; the tabulated D call, TRBD1, remains unverified against the DNA. TRBV21-1 is annotated as a pseudogene. The CDR3 covers 18 residues. The CDR3 nucleotides read TGTGCCAGCAACCCTAATGATGGGACAGGGACTATTAACACTGAAGCTTTCTTT. Protein sequence: CASNPNDGTGTINTEAFF.

This sequence joins TRBV5-4 and TRBJ2-3, with 7 bases identical to TRBD2. The CDR3 sequence is 17 residues long. V lost 4 bases and J lost 2; bases outside the gene matches: 13. From germline, CDR1 is SGHNT and CDR2 YYREEE (reference sequence). CDR3 in DNA: TGTGCCAGCAGCACCCCATGGCCTAGCGGTGACACAGATACGCAGTATTTT. This translates into CASSTPWPSGDTDTQYF.

CDR3 sequence (DNA): TGTGCCAGCAGGACCACAGGGAATCAGCCCCAGCATTTT. Its translation: CASRTTGNQPQHF. The chain couples TRBV27 to TRBJ1-5; weak D call: TRBD1 (6 bases). V was shortened by 6 bases and J by 4 bases, with 10 bases between the two germline ends. Germline V gives CDR1 MNHEY, CDR2 SMNVEV (reference sequence). The CDR3 is made up of 13 amino acids.

The genes are TRBV6-1 and TRBJ2-3; D ambiguous. V was pared by 2 bases and J by 8 bases, with 20 bases between. Per germline, CDR1 MNHNS and CDR2 SASEGT. This CDR3 spans 16 amino acids. The CDR3 sequence is CASSENASPGLGTQYF. CDR3 DNA sequence: TGTGCCAGCAGTGAAAATGCTAGTCCCGGTTTAGGTACGCAGTATTTT.

V is TRBV7-9 and J is TRBJ1-1, with D perhaps matching TRBD1 (6 bases). The V end was cut by 3 bases, the J end by 5 bases, with 13 bases between. The CDR3 extends over 14 amino acids. Per germline, CDR1 SEHNR and CDR2 FQNEAQ (reference sequence). The CDR3 reads CASSFIQGRTEAFF. CDR3 in DNA: TGTGCCAGCAGCTTTATACAGGGCCGGACTGAAGCTTTCTTT.

The V and J genes are TRBV7-8 and TRBJ2-7, with D perhaps TRBD1 (7 bases). V shed 4 bases and J shed 7 bases, with 17 bases lying between them. CDR1 and CDR2 from the germline V gene are SGHVS and FQNEAQ. This CDR3 spans 14 amino acids. CDR3: CASSWIKQGREQYF. DNA for the CDR3: TGTGCCAGCAGCTGGATCAAACAGGGGAGGGAGCAGTACTTC.

The rearrangement links TRBV7-2 to TRBJ1-3, with unresolved D. Trimming pared 2 bases from V and 4 bases from J, leaving 18 bases between. The CDR3 contains 17 residues. Germline CDR1 is SGHTA and CDR2 is FQGNSA. The CDR3 spells CASSLLSFRENGNTIYF. The CDR3 DNA reads TGTGCCAGCAGCTTATTATCTTTCCGGGAAAACGGAAACACCATATATTTT.

A few counts support this clone. The chain has TRBV6-5 and TRBJ1-6; 8 bases fit TRBD1. Germline CDR1 and CDR2: MNHEY and SVGAGI. The junction had 5 bases not matched to a gene; V was cut back by 11 bases and J by 5 bases. This CDR3 comprises 13 residues. The CDR3 DNA sequence: TGTGCCGCAAGGACAGGGCATAATTCACCCCTCCACTTT. This gives the protein CAARTGHNSPLHF.

The gene calls are TRBV7-2 and TRBJ1-1; TRBD1 might be the D (6 bases). Germline V gene data show CDR1 as SGHTA and CDR2 as FQGNSA. V was clipped by 5 bases and J by 1 base, with 14 bases between them. This CDR3 comprises 15 residues. This CDR3 reads CASSLQTGPNTEAFF. The CDR3 bases are TGTGCCAGCAGCCTACAGACAGGCCCGAACACTGAAGCTTTCTTT. Together with reference TRBV7-2 and TRBJ1-1, the CDR3 gives the full variable domain: GAGVSQSPSNKVTEKGKDVELRCDPISGHTALYWYRQSLGQGLEFLIYFQGNSAPDKSGLPSDRFSAERTGGSVSTLTIQRTQQEDSAVYLCASSLQTGPNTEAFFGQGTRLTVV.

The V call is TRBV5-5, the J call TRBJ2-5; TRBD2 matches 14 bases. Germline CDR1 reads SGHKS; CDR2 reads YYEKEE (reference sequence). J was trimmed by 5 bases and V by 4 bases; bases with no gene match: 7. There are 16 residues in the CDR3. Here the CDR3 DNA reads TGTGCCAGCAGCGGGACTAGCGGGGGTATCGGGGAGACCCAGTACTTC. It encodes CASSGTSGGIGETQYF.